The 16 T cell receptor beta chains listed next were all sequenced from one sample in a study of sequential checkpoint blockade in melanoma. Described treatment: randomized to nivolumab then ipilimumab (arm A) or the reverse (arm B). The protocol was immunoSEQ multiplex PCR, while the TCRdb copy is restricted to in-frame clones and leaves out a portion. The table shows 2,200 or so clones, with approximately 58% occurring only once. The specimen comprised CD8+ T cells sorted from blood (inferred from file names), sampled from a patient given nivolumab and ipilimumab in sequence. These receptors originate from a human patient with melanoma. Some clones in this sample may be carry-over from other donors' samples.

The chain has TRBV19 and TRBJ1-4; TRBD1 matches 9 bases. The CDR3 totals 15 residues. From germline, CDR1 is LNHDA and CDR2 SQIVND (reference sequence). V was clipped by 6 bases and J by 5 bases; unmatched bases: 7. Written as DNA, the CDR3 is TGTGCCAGTAGAGGGGACAGGGCAAACAATGAAAAACTGTTTTTT. Protein product: CASRGDRANNEKLFF.

V gene TRBV18 combines with J gene TRBJ2-7; 7 bases are shared with TRBD1. The CDR3 is made up of 16 amino acids. Germline V gene lookup returns CDR1 KGHSH and CDR2 LQKENI. V gave up 5 bases and J gave up 3 bases; unmatched junction bases: 13. The chain's CDR3 is CASSATGVQTGYEQYF. DNA for the CDR3: TGTGCCAGCTCAGCAACAGGGGTTCAAACGGGCTACGAGCAGTACTTC.

In its sample, this clone was seen a few times. The chain carries TRBV7-9 and TRBJ2-3, with 15 bases identical to TRBD2. The CDR3 covers 19 residues. V trimming: 2 bases; J trimming: 0 bases; junction bases outside the gene matches: 6. The germline gives CDR1 SEHNR, CDR2 FQNEAQ (reference sequence). CDR3 nucleotide sequence: TGTGCCAGCAGCTTACGGGGACTAGCGGGGGGACCTAGCACAGATACGCAGTATTTT. Translated: CASSLRGLAGGPSTDTQYF. The full variable domain, completed using reference TRBV7-9 and TRBJ2-3, is DTGVSQNPRHKITKRGQNVTFRCDPISEHNRLYWYRQTLGQGPEFLTYFQNEAQLEKSRLLSDRFSAERPKGSFSTLEIQRTEQGDSAMYLCASSLRGLAGGPSTDTQYFGPGTRLTVL.

This clone has just a few counts. No conserved phenylalanine or tryptophan ends this CDR3, so it is likely a read error. The chain carries TRBV29-1 and TRBJ2-7; D ambiguous. V lost 6 bases and J lost 5, with 8 bases in between. There are 10 residues in the CDR3. Per germline, CDR1 SQVTM and CDR2 ANQGSEA. DNA for the CDR3: TGCAGCGTAATGGCGAACGAGCAGTACTAC. Residues: CSVMANEQYY.

This chain connects TRBV6-6 to TRBJ2-7; D remains unclear. Trimming shortened V by 6 bases and J by 1 base, and 4 bases separated the two germline ends. Germline assignment: CDR1 MNHNY and CDR2 SVGAGI (reference sequence). This CDR3 has 11 residues. CDR3: CASSPSYEQYF. The CDR3 DNA reads as TGTGCCAGCAGCCCTTCCTACGAGCAGTACTTC.

This clone was observed once. The V call is TRBV2, the J call TRBJ2-7; 10 bases are a match to TRBD1. CDR1 and CDR2 (germline): SNHLY, FYNNEI. V lost 8 bases, J lost 3 bases, and 7 bases stayed unmatched. The CDR3 contains 14 residues. The CDR3 protein is CASAGQGVSYEQYF. The CDR3 DNA reads as TGTGCCAGCGCCGGACAGGGGGTAAGCTACGAGCAGTACTTC.

This clone occurred a few times. The V call is TRBV6-4, the J call TRBJ2-7; 8 bases are a match to TRBD2. In germline, CDR1 is MRHNA, CDR2 SNTAGT. The J segment lost 1 base and the V segment lost 5 bases, leaving 10 bases of the junction unmatched. The CDR3 length is 16 residues. The CDR3 nucleotides read TGTGCCAGCAGTCCCCTTACGACTAGCGAGTCCTACGAGCAGTACTTC. It yields the protein CASSPLTTSESYEQYF.

The V and J genes are TRBV5-2 and TRBJ1-2. TRBV5-2 represents a pseudogene. The CDR3 loop spans 15 amino acids. The CDR3 protein is CASSSRGRGNYGYTF. CDR3 DNA sequence: TGTGCCAGCAGCTCCCGAGGCCGGGGGAACTATGGCTACACCTTC.

There are a few counts of this clone. The chain has TRBV9 and TRBJ1-4, with 7 positions matching TRBD1. Germline CDR1 SGDLS, CDR2 YYNGEE. The CDR3 is 14 residues long. V dropped 3 bases and J dropped 7; count of bases not matched to a gene: 6. The CDR3 reads CASSGGGGTEKLFF. Written as DNA, the CDR3 is TGTGCCAGCAGCGGAGGGGGCGGAACTGAAAAACTGTTTTTT.

In this sample, this clone turned up a few times. The chain uses TRBV7-2 and TRBJ1-2, with 9 bases fitting TRBD1. The CDR3 consists of 16 residues. The V gene's germline CDR1 is SGHTA and CDR2 FQGNSA. V lost 5 bases, J lost 0 bases, and 7 bases stayed unmatched. The CDR3 is CASSPTGGEANYGYTF. The DNA for the CDR3 is TGTGCCAGCAGCCCCACAGGGGGCGAAGCTAACTATGGCTACACCTTC.

This clone showed up just a few times. The V call is TRBV13, the J call TRBJ1-1; 11 bases are a match to TRBD1. Germline-derived CDR1 and CDR2 are PRHDT and FYEKMQ (reference sequence). Trimming removed 10 bases from V and 5 bases from J; junction bases left unmatched: 6. The CDR3 is 13 residues long. CDR3 sequence: CAIAGTGGTEAFF. CDR3 bases: TGTGCCATCGCCGGGACAGGGGGTACTGAAGCTTTCTTT.

Only a few counts were recorded for this clone. The chain couples TRBV7-9 to TRBJ1-3; D call uncertain. This CDR3 is built from 15 residues. With 5 bases removed from V and 0 bases from J, the gap between germline ends came to 11 bases. Germline V gene lookup returns CDR1 SEHNR and CDR2 FQNEAQ (reference sequence). CDR3 nucleotides: TGTGCCAGCAGCCCCCGAGTCGGCTCTGGAAACACCATATATTTT. Its protein is CASSPRVGSGNTIYF.

Within the sample, this clone is medium-sized. CDR3 residues: CASSLSLPAGGRETQYF. As DNA, the CDR3 is TGTGCCAGCAGTTTATCCCTCCCGGCAGGGGGAAGGGAGACCCAGTACTTC. This chain connects TRBV27 to TRBJ2-5, with 7 bases fitting TRBD1. CDR1 and CDR2 from the germline V gene are MNHEY and SMNVEV (reference sequence). The CDR3 is 17 residues long. After removal of 0 bases from V and 5 bases from J, the junction contained 12 bases not matched to a gene.

The chain uses TRBV7-9 and TRBJ2-7; TRBD1 aligns across 8 bases. Germline V gene data show CDR1 as SEHNR and CDR2 as FQNEAQ (reference sequence). V trimming: 5 bases; J trimming: 2 bases; junction bases outside the gene matches: 2. There are 13 residues in the CDR3. The CDR3 DNA is TGTGCCAGCAGCGGACAGGGAACCTACGAGCAGTACTTC. It yields the protein CASSGQGTYEQYF.

The V call is TRBV10-1, the J call TRBJ1-3; D not certain. The CDR3 spans 11 residues. Trimming took off 6 bases at V and 3 bases at J, with 3 bases between the two ends. CDR1 and CDR2 (germline): WNHNN, SYGVQD (reference sequence). DNA of the CDR3: TGCGCCAGCAGCGTTGGAAACACCATATATTTT. Encoded protein: CASSVGNTIYF.

The rearrangement links TRBV27 to TRBJ2-1; 7 bases match TRBD1. Germline lookup yields CDR1 MNHEY and CDR2 SMNVEV (reference sequence). CDR3 length: 16 residues. Trimming at V came to 4 bases and at J to 0 bases, leaving 6 bases not matched to a gene. The CDR3 coding sequence is TGTGCCAGCAGTTACCAGGGGGACAGCTCCTACAATGAGCAGTTCTTC. This gives the protein CASSYQGDSSYNEQFF.